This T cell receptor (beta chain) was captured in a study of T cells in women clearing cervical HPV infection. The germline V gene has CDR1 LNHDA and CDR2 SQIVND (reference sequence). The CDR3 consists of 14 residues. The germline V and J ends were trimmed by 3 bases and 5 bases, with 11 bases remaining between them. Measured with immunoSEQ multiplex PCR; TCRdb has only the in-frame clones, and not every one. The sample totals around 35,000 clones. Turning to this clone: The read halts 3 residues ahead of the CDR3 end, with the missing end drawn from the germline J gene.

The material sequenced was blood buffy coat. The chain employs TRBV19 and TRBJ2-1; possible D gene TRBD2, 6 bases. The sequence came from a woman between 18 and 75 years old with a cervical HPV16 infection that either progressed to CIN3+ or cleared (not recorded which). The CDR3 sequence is CASSIPGLHNEQFF. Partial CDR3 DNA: TGTGCCAGTAGTATCCCGGGACTTCACAATGAG.